The table lists the clone carrying this TCR beta chain with a count of one. Random hexamers were used to reverse transcribe about 0.45 to 1 ug of RNA. MiXCR, applied by TCRdb to the immunoSEQ multiplex PCR reads, yields one record per CDR3 protein. The data show some 90,000 distinct CDR3 sequences, 85% to 95% seen once. The sample is drawn from a study of CD8 T cells in Susac syndrome. TCR beta sequences were obtained from blood CD8+ and CD4+ T cells. The receptor was isolated from a human donor in good health. The sample taken for sequencing was CD8+ T cells from PBMCs.

CDR3 in amino acids: CSVAQGRGYTF. The CDR3, as DNA: TGCAGCGTTGCGCAGGGGAGAGGCTACACCTTC. This sequence joins TRBV29-1 and TRBJ1-2; maybe TRBD1 (6 bases). The CDR3 consists of 11 residues. Germline CDR1 and CDR2: SQVTM and ANQGSEA. V lost 4 bases and J lost 8, with 11 bases in between.